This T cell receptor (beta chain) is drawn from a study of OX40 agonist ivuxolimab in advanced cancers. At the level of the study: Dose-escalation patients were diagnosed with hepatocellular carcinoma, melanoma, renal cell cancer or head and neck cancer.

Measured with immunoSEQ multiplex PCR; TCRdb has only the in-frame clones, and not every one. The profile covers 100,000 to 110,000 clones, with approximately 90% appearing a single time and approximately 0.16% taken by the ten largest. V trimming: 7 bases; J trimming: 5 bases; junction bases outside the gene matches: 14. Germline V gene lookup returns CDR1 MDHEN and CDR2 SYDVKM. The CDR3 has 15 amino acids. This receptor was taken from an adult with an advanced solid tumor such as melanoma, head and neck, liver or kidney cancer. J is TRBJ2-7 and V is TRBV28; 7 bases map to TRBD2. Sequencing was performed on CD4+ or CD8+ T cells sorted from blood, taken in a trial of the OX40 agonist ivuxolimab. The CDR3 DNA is TGTGCCAGCAAATCTGAGGGCGGGAGACTTAACGAGCAGTACTTC. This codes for CASKSEGGRLNEQYF. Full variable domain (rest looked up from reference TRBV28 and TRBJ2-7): DVKVTQSSRYLVKRTGEKVFLECVQDMDHENMFWYRQDPGLGLRLIYFSYDVKMKEKGDIPEGYSVSREKKERFSLILESASTNQTSMYLCASKSEGGRLNEQYFGPGTRLTVT.